The 6 T cell receptor beta chains given below trace back to one sample, sequenced in a study of T-cell reconstitution after alpha-beta-depleted transplantation in children. Unique molecular identifiers tagged the TCRbeta library. TCRdb called the PCR reads again in MiXCR, with one record for every CDR3 protein. The sample contains about 540,000 distinct CDR3 sequences, around 18% of which appear only once. The input for sequencing was PBMCs from the stem cell graft donor, taken from the stem cell graft. Receptor source: a human donor who donated a stem cell graft to a child with acute lymphoblastic leukemia.

This clonotype came up many times. The chain employs TRBV21-1 and TRBJ2-3; the table calls TRBD2, which could not be checked here. TRBV21-1 is given as a pseudogene. This CDR3 is 17 amino acids long. CDR3 DNA sequence: TGTGCCAGCAGCAACTCGACGGGACTGTGGACAAGGGATACGCAGTATTTT. It encodes CASSNSTGLWTRDTQYF.

This clonotype has just a few counts. This chain joins TRBV20-1 and TRBJ2-7, with TRBD1 identical over 8 bases. The CDR3 totals 12 residues. V lost 5 bases and J lost 6; bases outside the gene matches: 6. Germline V gives CDR1 DFQATT, CDR2 SNEGSKA (reference sequence). The DNA of the CDR3 is TGCAGTGCTGACAGGGGCCTAGTCGAGCAGTACTTC. Translating gives CSADRGLVEQYF.

The table lists this clonotype with a few counts. The rearrangement joins TRBV29-1 to TRBJ1-3; no firm D call. Germline CDR1 reads SQVTM; CDR2 reads ANQGSEA. This CDR3 has 17 amino acids. With 0 bases removed from V and 3 bases from J, the gap between germline ends came to 18 bases. The CDR3: CSVEDPAGGSLGNTIYF. CDR3 DNA sequence: TGCAGCGTTGAAGACCCGGCCGGAGGTTCACTTGGAAACACCATATATTTT. The full variable domain, its missing parts supplied by reference TRBV29-1 and TRBJ1-3, is SAVISQKPSRDICQRGTSLTIQCQVDSQVTMMFWYRQQPGQSLTLIATANQGSEATYESGFVIDKFPISRPNLTFSTLTVSNMSPEDSSIYLCSVEDPAGGSLGNTIYFGEGSWLTVV.

The V and J genes are TRBV29-1 and TRBJ2-1, with D unclear. V was trimmed by 4 bases and J by 4 bases, leaving 8 bases between them. CDR1 is SQVTM, CDR2 ANQGSEA, per germline. The CDR3 length is 12 residues. CDR3 nucleotides: TGCAGCGTTGCCTGGCAGTACAATGAGCAGTTCTTC. This sequence encodes CSVAWQYNEQFF.

The genes are TRBV2 and TRBJ1-2; weak D call: TRBD1 (5 bases). The germline V and J ends were trimmed by 5 bases and 7 bases, with 32 bases remaining between them. This CDR3 comprises 19 residues. Per germline, CDR1 SNHLY and CDR2 FYNNEI. For the CDR3, the DNA is TGTGCCAGCAGTCCCGAGGGAATGGGCATAACAGGATTGCGTCGTGGCTACACCTTC. Protein product: CASSPEGMGITGLRRGYTF.

The V gene is TRBV11-1, the J gene TRBJ2-1; no clear D. Germline V gene sequence: CDR1 SGHAT, CDR2 FQDESV (reference sequence). Between the trimmed V and J ends, which lost 2 bases and 0 bases, there was a span of 17 bases. The CDR3 runs to 18 residues. CDR3 DNA: TGTGCCAGCAGCTTAAAAGAGGTCGGACCCATCTCCTACAATGAGCAGTTCTTC. Amino acids: CASSLKEVGPISYNEQFF. The full variable domain, completed using reference TRBV11-1 and TRBJ2-1, is EAEVAQSPRYKITEKSQAVAFWCDPISGHATLYWYRQILGQGPELLVQFQDESVVDDSQLPKDRFSAERLKGVDSTLKIQPAELGDSAMYLCASSLKEVGPISYNEQFFGPGTRLTVL.